These 19 T cell receptor beta chains share one sample of origin, sequenced in a study of shared clonotypes between healthy human individuals. Profiled with immunoSEQ multiplex PCR; TCRdb holds only in-frame clones, not every one. The table records over a million clones, approximately 78% of them present only once. The sample was memory CD4+ T cells from PBMCs. Described subset: CD45RA-negative fraction. The receptors derive from a man aged 18 to 30 in good health. Some clones in this sample may be carry-over from other donors' samples.

The V and J genes are TRBV7-2 and TRBJ1-1; D is perhaps TRBD1 (5 bases). This CDR3 comprises 14 residues. The germline gives CDR1 SGHTA, CDR2 FQGNSA. The V gene lost 2 bases and the J gene lost 5 bases, with 12 bases spanning the gap. CDR3 in amino acids: CASSLWSRGTEAFF. The DNA of the CDR3 is TGTGCCAGCAGCTTATGGTCACGGGGGACTGAAGCTTTCTTT.

V and J are TRBV5-1 and TRBJ2-7, with TRBD2 as a possible D gene (5 bases). CDR1 SGHRS and CDR2 YFSETQ come from the germline V gene. The CDR3 sequence is 13 residues long. V lost 0 bases to trimming and J lost 6 bases, with 10 bases between them. CDR3 amino acids: CASSLVLEGEQYF. CDR3 nucleotides: TGCGCCAGCAGCTTGGTTCTCGAGGGCGAGCAGTACTTC.

The genes are TRBV10-3 and TRBJ2-3; 12 nucleotides match TRBD2. V dropped 0 bases and J dropped 4; count of bases not matched to a gene: 5. The germline CDR1 and CDR2 sequences are ENHRY and SYGVKD. The CDR3 is 17 amino acids. In nucleotides, the CDR3 is TGTGCCATCAGTGAGTCGACGGCTAGCGGGAGGGCAGATACGCAGTATTTT. It encodes CAISESTASGRADTQYF.

The V call is TRBV2, the J call TRBJ1-1; D is uncertain. There are 13 residues in the CDR3. CDR1 is SNHLY, CDR2 FYNNEI, per germline. Trimming removed 7 bases from V and 1 base from J, with 10 bases in between. The CDR3 DNA reads TGTGCCAGCACAGGCCTGCGGAACACTGAAGCTTTCTTT. Its translation: CASTGLRNTEAFF. The full variable domain, its missing parts supplied by reference TRBV2 and TRBJ1-1, is EPEVTQTPSHQVTQMGQEVILRCVPISNHLYFYWYRQILGQKVEFLVSFYNNEISEKSEIFDDQFSVERPDGSNFTLKIRSTKLEDSAMYFCASTGLRNTEAFFGQGTRLTVV.

This rearrangement joins TRBV7-2 to TRBJ2-3; D is possibly TRBD2 (6 bases). V lost 2 bases and J 6 bases, leaving 15 bases between the germline ends. The CDR3 sequence is 15 residues long. Germline CDR1 SGHTA, CDR2 FQGNSA. The CDR3 coding sequence is TGTGCCAGCAGCTTACAAACTCAGGGACTGGATACGCAGTATTTT. Translation gives CASSLQTQGLDTQYF.

This rearrangement joins TRBV28 to TRBJ1-2; D may be TRBD1 (6 bases). This CDR3 is 15 amino acids long. The V end was cut by 2 bases, the J end by 3 bases, with 13 bases between. Germline assignment: CDR1 MDHEN and CDR2 SYDVKM. The CDR3 region is CASSLPNTGYYGYTF. The CDR3 nucleotides are TGTGCCAGCAGTTTACCAAATACAGGGTACTATGGCTACACCTTC.

The J gene is TRBJ2-7, the V gene TRBV28, with D perhaps matching TRBD1 or TRBD2 (5 bases each). V was clipped by 6 bases and J by 4 bases, with 16 bases between them. Germline assignment: CDR1 MDHEN and CDR2 SYDVKM. The CDR3 contains 14 residues. CDR3 loop: CASRTSGRGYEQYF. The CDR3, as DNA: TGTGCCAGCAGGACCTCAGGGAGAGGGTACGAGCAGTACTTC.

Details on this clone: The same CDR3 can be traced to other DNA sequences in this sample. This sequence joins TRBV5-4 and TRBJ2-7, with 13 bases that match TRBD2. This CDR3 has 17 residues. With V trimmed by 0 bases and J by 0 bases, 3 bases remained unmatched. In germline, CDR1 is SGHNT, CDR2 YYREEE (reference sequence). This chain's CDR3 is CASSLGLAGGLSYEQYF. DNA for the CDR3: TGTGCCAGCAGCTTGGGACTAGCGGGAGGCCTCTCCTACGAGCAGTACTTC.

This clone was detected once. This rearrangement joins TRBV7-6 to TRBJ2-7, with D perhaps matching TRBD1 (6 bases). V lost 5 bases to trimming and J lost 5 bases, with 19 bases between them. Germline assignment: CDR1 SGHVS and CDR2 FNYEAQ. The CDR3 has 15 amino acids. CDR3 region: CASSPRVDSYDEQYF. The CDR3 nucleotides are TGTGCCAGCAGCCCCAGAGTGGACAGTTATGACGAGCAGTACTTC.

This clone counts as medium-sized. This sequence joins TRBV7-9 and TRBJ1-4; possibly TRBD1 for D (5 bases). Looked up from germline, CDR1 is SEHNR and CDR2 is FQNEAQ (reference sequence). The CDR3 has 14 amino acids. Between the trimmed V and J ends, which lost 6 bases and 6 bases, there was a span of 14 bases. The CDR3 loop is CASRPRDGDEKLFF. CDR3 in DNA: TGTGCCAGCAGGCCCCGGGACGGCGATGAAAAACTGTTTTTT.

This clone was counted only a few times. The rearrangement links TRBV9 to TRBJ1-2; weak D call: TRBD1 (6 bases). Germline V CDR1 and CDR2: SGDLS, YYNGEE. This CDR3 is 18 amino acids long. The V end was cut by 0 bases, the J end by 2 bases, with 20 bases between. CDR3 sequence reads: CASSVGEDSPEVNYGYTF. The DNA of the CDR3 is TGTGCCAGCAGCGTAGGCGAGGACAGCCCTGAAGTGAACTATGGCTACACCTTC.

CDR3 amino acids: CAPEDRHLNTEAFF. The CDR3 DNA follows: TGTGCCCCTGAGGACAGGCACTTGAACACTGAAGCTTTCTTT. The chain carries TRBV21-1 and TRBJ1-1; the DNA was not compared with TRBD1, the D call given in the table. TRBV21-1 is noted as a pseudogene. The CDR3 loop spans 14 amino acids.

The CDR3 DNA reads as TGTGCCAGCAGCGCTGGGACAGAACAGCAGTACTTC. Its translation: CASSAGTEQQYF. The V and J genes are TRBV9 and TRBJ2-7; 7 nucleotides align to TRBD1. CDR1 SGDLS and CDR2 YYNGEE come from the germline V gene. The CDR3 covers 12 residues. The V gene end was trimmed by 3 bases and the J gene end by 8 bases; junction bases not matched to a gene: 5.

The V call is TRBV4-3, the J call TRBJ2-1; 9 bases are shared with TRBD2. CDR3 length: 15 residues. Trimming cost V 6 bases and J 5 bases; bases outside gene matches: 8. Germline loops: CDR1 LGHNA, CDR2 YSLEER. CDR3 nucleotides: TGCGCCAGCAGACTCGGACTAGCGAAGCACAATGAGCAGTTCTTC. It codes for CASRLGLAKHNEQFF.

This clone was observed a few times. This chain uses TRBV21-1 with TRBJ2-2; TRBD1, the table's D call, lacks a check against the DNA. TRBV21-1 is a known pseudogene. The CDR3 has 14 residues. The CDR3, as DNA: TGTGCCAGCAGCGGGACAGGAGACACCGGGGAGCTGTTTTTT. This gives the protein CASSGTGDTGELFF.

This clone was observed a few times. This chain joins TRBV12-5 and TRBJ1-1; TRBD1 matches 7 bases. The V gene's germline CDR1 is LGHNT and CDR2 FRNRAP. The J segment lost 9 bases and the V segment lost 6 bases, leaving 10 bases of the junction unmatched. This CDR3 is 13 amino acids long. Written as DNA, the CDR3 is TGTGCTAGTGGCCGGGTCGGACAGGACCAAGCTTTCTTT. This encodes CASGRVGQDQAFF.

This rearrangement joins TRBV15 to TRBJ2-7; D gene ambiguous. The CDR3 is 15 amino acids. Trimming shortened V by 0 bases and J by 2 bases, and 11 bases separated the two germline ends. The germline V gene encodes CDR1 LNHNV and CDR2 YYDKDF (reference sequence). CDR3 bases: TGTGCCACCAGCAGAGATTTAGAGAGACCCTACGAGCAGTACTTC. This encodes CATSRDLERPYEQYF.

The chain has TRBV7-3 and TRBJ2-1; D unresolved. The CDR3 has 15 amino acids. The V gene lost 5 bases and the J gene lost 6 bases, with 17 bases spanning the gap. CDR1 is SGHTA and CDR2 is FQGTGA in the germline V gene. The CDR3 region has the DNA TGTGCCAGCAGCCCCCTCGTTTCGGGTACCAATGAGCAGTTCTTC. It encodes CASSPLVSGTNEQFF.

V gene TRBV28 combines with J gene TRBJ1-2; 10 nucleotides match TRBD1. V shed 5 bases and J 7 bases; nucleotides not matched to a gene: 1. Germline CDR1 and CDR2: MDHEN and SYDVKM. The CDR3 length is 12 residues. CDR3 region: CASSDRGLGYTF. CDR3 bases: TGTGCCAGCAGTGACAGGGGGCTTGGCTACACCTTC.